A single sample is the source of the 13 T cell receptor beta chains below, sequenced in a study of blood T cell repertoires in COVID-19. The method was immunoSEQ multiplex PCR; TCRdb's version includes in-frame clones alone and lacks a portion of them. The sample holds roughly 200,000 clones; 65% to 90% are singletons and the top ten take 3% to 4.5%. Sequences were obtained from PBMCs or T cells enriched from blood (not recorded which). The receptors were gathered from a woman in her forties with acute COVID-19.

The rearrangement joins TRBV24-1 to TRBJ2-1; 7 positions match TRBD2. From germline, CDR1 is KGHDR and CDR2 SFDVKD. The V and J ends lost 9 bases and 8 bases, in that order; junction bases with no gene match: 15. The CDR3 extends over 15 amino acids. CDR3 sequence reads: CATAGLAEPSDEQFF. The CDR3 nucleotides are TGTGCCACCGCCGGGCTAGCGGAACCCTCCGATGAGCAGTTCTTC.

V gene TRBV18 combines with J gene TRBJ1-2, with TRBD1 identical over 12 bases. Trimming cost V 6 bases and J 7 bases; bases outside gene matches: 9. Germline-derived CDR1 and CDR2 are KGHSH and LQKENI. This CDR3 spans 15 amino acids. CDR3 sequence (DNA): TGTGCCAGCTCCCGTCCGGGACAGGGGGCTTTTGGCTACACCTTC. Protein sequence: CASSRPGQGAFGYTF.

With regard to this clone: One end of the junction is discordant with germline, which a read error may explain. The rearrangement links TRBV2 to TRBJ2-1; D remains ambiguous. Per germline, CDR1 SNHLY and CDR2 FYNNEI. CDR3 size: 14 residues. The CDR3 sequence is CASREGPLNYEQFF. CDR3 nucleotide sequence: TGTGCCAGCAGGGAAGGTCCCCTGAACTATGAGCAGTTCTTC.

CDR3 residues: CATSDQPGANTEAFF. DNA for the CDR3: TGTGCCACCAGCGATCAGCCAGGGGCGAACACTGAAGCTTTCTTT. The chain employs TRBV15 and TRBJ1-1; D might be TRBD1 (6 bases). Between the trimmed V and J ends, which lost 5 bases and 1 base, there was a span of 14 bases. CDR3 length equals 15 residues. Germline CDR1 and CDR2: LNHNV and YYDKDF (reference sequence).

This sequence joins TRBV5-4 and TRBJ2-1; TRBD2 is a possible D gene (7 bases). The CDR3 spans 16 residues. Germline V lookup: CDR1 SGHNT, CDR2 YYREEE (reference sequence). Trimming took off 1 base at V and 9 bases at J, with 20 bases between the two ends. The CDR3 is CASSLLGLGGEGEQFF. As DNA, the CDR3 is TGTGCCAGCAGCTTGTTAGGACTAGGGGGGGAGGGTGAGCAGTTCTTC. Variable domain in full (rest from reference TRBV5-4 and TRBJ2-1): ETGVTQSPTHLIKTRGQQVTLRCSSQSGHNTVSWYQQALGQGPQFIFQYYREEENGRGNFPPRFSGLQFPNYSSELNVNALELDDSALYLCASSLLGLGGEGEQFFGPGTRLTVL.

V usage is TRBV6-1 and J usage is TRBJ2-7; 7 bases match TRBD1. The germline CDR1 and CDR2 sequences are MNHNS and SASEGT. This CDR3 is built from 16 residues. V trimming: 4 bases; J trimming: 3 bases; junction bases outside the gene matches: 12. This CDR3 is CASSASHRGHFYEQYF. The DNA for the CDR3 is TGTGCCAGCAGTGCCTCTCACAGGGGCCATTTCTACGAGCAGTACTTC.

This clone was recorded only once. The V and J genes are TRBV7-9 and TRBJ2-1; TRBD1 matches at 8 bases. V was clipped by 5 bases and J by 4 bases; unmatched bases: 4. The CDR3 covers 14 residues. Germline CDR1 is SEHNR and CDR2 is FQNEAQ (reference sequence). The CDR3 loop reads CASSRTGIYNEQFF. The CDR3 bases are TGTGCCAGCAGCCGGACAGGGATATACAATGAGCAGTTCTTC.

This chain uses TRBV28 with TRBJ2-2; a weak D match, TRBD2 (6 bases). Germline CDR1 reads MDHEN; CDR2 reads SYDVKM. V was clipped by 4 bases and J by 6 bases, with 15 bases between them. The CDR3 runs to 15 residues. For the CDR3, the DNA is TGTGCCAGCAGTTCCCCCATGGAGGGTGCCGGGGAGCTGTTTTTT. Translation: CASSSPMEGAGELFF. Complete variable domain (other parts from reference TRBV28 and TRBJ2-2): DVKVTQSSRYLVKRTGEKVFLECVQDMDHENMFWYRQDPGLGLRLIYFSYDVKMKEKGDIPEGYSVSREKKERFSLILESASTNQTSMYLCASSSPMEGAGELFFGEGSRLTVL.

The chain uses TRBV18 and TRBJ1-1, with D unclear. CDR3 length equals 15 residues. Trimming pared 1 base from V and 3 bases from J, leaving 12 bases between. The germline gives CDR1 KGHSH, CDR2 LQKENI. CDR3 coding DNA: TGTGCCAGCTCACCACGGAAGCGCGACGACACTGAAGCTTTCTTT. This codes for CASSPRKRDDTEAFF. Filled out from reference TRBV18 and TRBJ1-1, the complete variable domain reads NAGVMQNPRHLVRRRGQEARLRCSPMKGHSHVYWYRQLPEEGLKFMVYLQKENIIDESGMPKERFSAEFPKEGPSILRIQQVVRGDSAAYFCASSPRKRDDTEAFFGQGTRLTVV.

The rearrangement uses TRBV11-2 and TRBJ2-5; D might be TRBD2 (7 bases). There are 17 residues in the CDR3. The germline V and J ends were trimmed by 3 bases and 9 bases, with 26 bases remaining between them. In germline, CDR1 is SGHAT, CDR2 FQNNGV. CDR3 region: CASSFSGPQGGVGAQYF. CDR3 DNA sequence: TGTGCCAGCAGCTTTAGTGGGCCACAGGGAGGGGTCGGGGCCCAGTACTTC.

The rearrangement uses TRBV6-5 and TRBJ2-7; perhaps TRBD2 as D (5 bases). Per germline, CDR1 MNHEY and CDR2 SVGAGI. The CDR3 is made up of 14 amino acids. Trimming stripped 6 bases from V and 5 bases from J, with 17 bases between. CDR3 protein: CASSLSGGLDEQYF. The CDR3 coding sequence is TGTGCCAGCAGCCTCTCAGGCGGGCTCGACGAGCAGTACTTC.

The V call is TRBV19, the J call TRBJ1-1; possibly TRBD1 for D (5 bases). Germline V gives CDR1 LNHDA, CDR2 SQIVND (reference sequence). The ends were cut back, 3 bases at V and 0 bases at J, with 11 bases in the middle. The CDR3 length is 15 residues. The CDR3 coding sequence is TGTGCCAGTAGTATGGGGGGGTTTATGAACACTGAAGCTTTCTTT. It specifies CASSMGGFMNTEAFF.

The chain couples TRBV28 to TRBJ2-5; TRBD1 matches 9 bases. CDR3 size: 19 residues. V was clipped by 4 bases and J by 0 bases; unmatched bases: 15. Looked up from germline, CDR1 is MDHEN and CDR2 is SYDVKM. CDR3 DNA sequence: TGTGCCAGCAGTTCTCCTGGAGGACAGGGGCTATCGTACCAAGAGACCCAGTACTTC. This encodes CASSSPGGQGLSYQETQYF.